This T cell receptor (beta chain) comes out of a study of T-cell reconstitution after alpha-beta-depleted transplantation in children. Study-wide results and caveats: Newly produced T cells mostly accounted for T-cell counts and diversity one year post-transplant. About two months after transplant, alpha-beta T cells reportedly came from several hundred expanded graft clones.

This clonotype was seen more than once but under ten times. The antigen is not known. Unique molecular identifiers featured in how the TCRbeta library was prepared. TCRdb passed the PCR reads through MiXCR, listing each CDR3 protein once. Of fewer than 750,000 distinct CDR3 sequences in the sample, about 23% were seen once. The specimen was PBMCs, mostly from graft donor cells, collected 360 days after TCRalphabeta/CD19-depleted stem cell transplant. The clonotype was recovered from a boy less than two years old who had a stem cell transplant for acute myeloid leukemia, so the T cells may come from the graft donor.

This CDR3 reads CASGFGRVNEQFF. In DNA form, the CDR3 reads TGTGCTAGTGGTTTTGGCAGGGTAAATGAGCAGTTCTTC. This chain uses TRBV12-5 with TRBJ2-1; possible D gene TRBD1, 5 bases. V lost 3 bases and J 7 bases, leaving 10 bases between the germline ends. This CDR3 has 13 amino acids. Germline V gene sequence: CDR1 LGHNT, CDR2 FRNRAP.